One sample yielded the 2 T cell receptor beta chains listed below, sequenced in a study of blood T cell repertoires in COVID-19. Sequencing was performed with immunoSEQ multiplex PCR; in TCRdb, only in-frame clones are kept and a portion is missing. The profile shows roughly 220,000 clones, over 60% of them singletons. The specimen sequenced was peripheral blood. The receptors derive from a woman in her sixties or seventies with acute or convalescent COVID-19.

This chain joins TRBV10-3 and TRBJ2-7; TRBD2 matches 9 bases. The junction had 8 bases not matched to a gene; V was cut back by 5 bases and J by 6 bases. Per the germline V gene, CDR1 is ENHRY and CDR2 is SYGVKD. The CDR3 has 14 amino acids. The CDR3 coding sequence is TGTGCCATCAGTTCCGGGACTAGCATTACCGAGCAGTACTTC. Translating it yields CAISSGTSITEQYF.

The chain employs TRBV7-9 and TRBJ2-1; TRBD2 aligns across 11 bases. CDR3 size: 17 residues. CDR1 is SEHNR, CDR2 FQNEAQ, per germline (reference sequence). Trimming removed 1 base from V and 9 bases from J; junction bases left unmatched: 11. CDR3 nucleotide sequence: TGTGCCAGCAGCTTAGTTCGCTGGCTAGCGGGAGGAGGTGAGCAGTTCTTC. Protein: CASSLVRWLAGGGEQFF.